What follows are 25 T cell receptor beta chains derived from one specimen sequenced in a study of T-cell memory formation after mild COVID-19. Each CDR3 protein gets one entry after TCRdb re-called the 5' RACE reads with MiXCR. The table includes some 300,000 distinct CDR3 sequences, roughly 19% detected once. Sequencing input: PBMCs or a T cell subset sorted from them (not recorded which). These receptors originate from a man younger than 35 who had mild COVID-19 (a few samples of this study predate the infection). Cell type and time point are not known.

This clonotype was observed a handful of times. The CDR3 region has the DNA TGTGCCAGCAGCTTAACCCTAGCGGGGAGATACGAGCAGTACGTC. Its translation: CASSLTLAGRYEQYV. V is TRBV7-8 and J is TRBJ2-7, with 9 bases that match TRBD2. This CDR3 region has 15 residues. V was pared by 2 bases and J by 4 bases, with 6 bases of the junction left unmatched. Germline V gene sequence: CDR1 SGHVS, CDR2 FQNEAQ.

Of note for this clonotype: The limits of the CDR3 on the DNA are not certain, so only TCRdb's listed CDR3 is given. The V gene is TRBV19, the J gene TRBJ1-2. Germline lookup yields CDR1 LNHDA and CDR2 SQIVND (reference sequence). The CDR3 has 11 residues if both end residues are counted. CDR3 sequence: CASSSGHGYTF.

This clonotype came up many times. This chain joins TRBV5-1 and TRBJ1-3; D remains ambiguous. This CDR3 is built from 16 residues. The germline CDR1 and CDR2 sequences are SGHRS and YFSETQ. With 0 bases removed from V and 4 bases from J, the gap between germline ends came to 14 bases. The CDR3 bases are TGCGCCAGCAGCTTGGTTTCTGGAATAGCGGGAAACACCATATATTTT. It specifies CASSLVSGIAGNTIYF.

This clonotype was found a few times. CDR3 protein: CASNSPQWGQGIETQYF. CDR3 in DNA: TGTGCCAGTAACTCACCGCAGTGGGGACAGGGAATAGAGACCCAGTACTTC. The chain couples TRBV19 to TRBJ2-5, with TRBD1 identical over 9 bases. Germline loops: CDR1 LNHDA, CDR2 SQIVND (reference sequence). The CDR3 has 17 amino acids. The J segment lost 4 bases and the V segment lost 7 bases, leaving 16 bases of the junction unmatched. Filled out from reference TRBV19 and TRBJ2-5, the complete variable domain reads DGGITQSPKYLFRKEGQNVTLSCEQNLNHDAMYWYRQDPGQGLRLIYYSQIVNDFQKGDIAEGYSVSREKKESFPLTVTSAQKNPTAFYLCASNSPQWGQGIETQYFGPGTRLLVL.

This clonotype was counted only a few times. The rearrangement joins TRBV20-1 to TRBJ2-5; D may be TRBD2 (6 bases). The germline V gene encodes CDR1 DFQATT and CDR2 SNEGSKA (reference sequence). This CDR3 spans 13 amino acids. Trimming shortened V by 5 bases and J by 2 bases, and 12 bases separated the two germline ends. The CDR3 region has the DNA TGCAGTGCTGAAATAGCGGAACAAGAGACCCAGTACTTC. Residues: CSAEIAEQETQYF.

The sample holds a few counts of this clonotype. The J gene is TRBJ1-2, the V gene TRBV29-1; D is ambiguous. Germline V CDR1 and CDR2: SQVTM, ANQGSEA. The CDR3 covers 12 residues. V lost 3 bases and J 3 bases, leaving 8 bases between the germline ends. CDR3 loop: CSVERTDYGYTF. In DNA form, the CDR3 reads TGCAGCGTTGAGCGGACCGACTATGGCTACACCTTC. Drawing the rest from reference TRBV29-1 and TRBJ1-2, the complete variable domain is SAVISQKPSRDICQRGTSLTIQCQVDSQVTMMFWYRQQPGQSLTLIATANQGSEATYESGFVIDKFPISRPNLTFSTLTVSNMSPEDSSIYLCSVERTDYGYTFGSGTRLTVV.

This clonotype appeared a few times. CDR3 amino acids: CASSKTGTGPYNEQFF. The DNA of the CDR3 is TGTGCCAGCAGTAAGACCGGGACAGGACCCTACAATGAGCAGTTCTTC. This chain joins TRBV6-2 or TRBV6-3 and TRBJ2-1, with 8 bases identical to TRBD1. Germline-derived CDR1 and CDR2 are MNHEY and SVGEGT. With V trimmed by 5 bases and J by 2 bases, 8 bases remained unmatched. The CDR3 loop spans 16 amino acids.

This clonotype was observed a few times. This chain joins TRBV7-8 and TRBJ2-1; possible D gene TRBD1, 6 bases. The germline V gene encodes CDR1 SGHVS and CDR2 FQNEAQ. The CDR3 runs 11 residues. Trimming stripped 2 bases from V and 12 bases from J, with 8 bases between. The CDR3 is CASSLQGRQFF. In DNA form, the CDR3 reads TGTGCCAGCAGCTTACAGGGGCGGCAGTTCTTC.

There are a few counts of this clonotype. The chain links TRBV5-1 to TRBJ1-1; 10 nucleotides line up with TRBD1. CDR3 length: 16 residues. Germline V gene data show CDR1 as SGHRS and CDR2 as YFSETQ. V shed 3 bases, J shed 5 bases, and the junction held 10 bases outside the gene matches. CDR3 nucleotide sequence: TGCGCCAGCAGCTCCCACCGGGACAGGGGTGAGACTGAAGCTTTCTTT. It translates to CASSSHRDRGETEAFF.

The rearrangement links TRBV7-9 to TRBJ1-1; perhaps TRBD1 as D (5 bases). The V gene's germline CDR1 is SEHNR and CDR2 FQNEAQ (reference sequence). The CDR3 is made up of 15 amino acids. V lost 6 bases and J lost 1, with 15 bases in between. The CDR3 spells CASRTMTGPNTEAFF. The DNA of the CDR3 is TGTGCCAGCAGAACCATGACGGGGCCGAACACTGAAGCTTTCTTT.

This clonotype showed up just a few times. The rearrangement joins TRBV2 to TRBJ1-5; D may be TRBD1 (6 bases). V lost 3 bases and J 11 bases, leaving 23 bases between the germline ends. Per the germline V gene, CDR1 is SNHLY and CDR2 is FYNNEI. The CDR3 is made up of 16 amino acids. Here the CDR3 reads CASSDRRGAPTGTQHF. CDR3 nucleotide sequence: TGTGCCAGCAGTGATAGGAGGGGGGCCCCCACCGGGACCCAGCATTTT.

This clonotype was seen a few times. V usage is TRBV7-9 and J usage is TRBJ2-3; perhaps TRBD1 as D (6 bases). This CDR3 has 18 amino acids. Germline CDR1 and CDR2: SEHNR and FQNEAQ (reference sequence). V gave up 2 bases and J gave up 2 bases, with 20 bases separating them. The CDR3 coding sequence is TGTGCCAGCAGCTTATACCCGCAGGGGCACAGAAACACAGATACGCAGTATTTT. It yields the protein CASSLYPQGHRNTDTQYF.

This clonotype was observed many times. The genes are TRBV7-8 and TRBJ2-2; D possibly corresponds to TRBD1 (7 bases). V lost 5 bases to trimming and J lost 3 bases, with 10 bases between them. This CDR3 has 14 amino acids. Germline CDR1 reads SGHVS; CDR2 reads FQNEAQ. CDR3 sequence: CASSPRGDTGELFF. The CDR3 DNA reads TGTGCCAGCAGCCCCAGGGGGGACACCGGGGAGCTGTTTTTT. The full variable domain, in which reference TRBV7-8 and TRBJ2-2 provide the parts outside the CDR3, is GAGVSQSPRYKVAKRGQDVALRCDPISGHVSLFWYQQALGQGPEFLTYFQNEAQLDKSGLPSDRFFAERPEGSVSTLKIQRTQQEDSAVYLCASSPRGDTGELFFGEGSRLTVL.

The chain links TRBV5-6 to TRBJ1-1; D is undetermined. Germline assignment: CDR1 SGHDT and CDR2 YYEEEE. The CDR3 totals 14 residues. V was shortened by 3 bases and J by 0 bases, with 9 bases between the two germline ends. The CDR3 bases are TGTGCCAGCAGCTCCTTGACACTGAACACTGAAGCTTTCTTT. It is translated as CASSSLTLNTEAFF.

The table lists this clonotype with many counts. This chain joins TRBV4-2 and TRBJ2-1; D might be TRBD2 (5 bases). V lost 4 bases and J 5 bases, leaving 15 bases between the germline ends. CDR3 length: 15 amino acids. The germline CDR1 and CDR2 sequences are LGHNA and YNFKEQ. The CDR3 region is CASSPFASRDNEQFF. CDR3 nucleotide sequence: TGTGCCAGCAGCCCCTTTGCTAGCCGGGACAATGAGCAGTTCTTC.

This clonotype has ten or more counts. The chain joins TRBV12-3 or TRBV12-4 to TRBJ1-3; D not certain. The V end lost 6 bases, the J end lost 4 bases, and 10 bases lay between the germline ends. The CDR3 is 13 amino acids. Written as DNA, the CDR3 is TGTGCCAGCAGCTCCGGGGTAGGAAACACCATATATTTT. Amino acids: CASSSGVGNTIYF.

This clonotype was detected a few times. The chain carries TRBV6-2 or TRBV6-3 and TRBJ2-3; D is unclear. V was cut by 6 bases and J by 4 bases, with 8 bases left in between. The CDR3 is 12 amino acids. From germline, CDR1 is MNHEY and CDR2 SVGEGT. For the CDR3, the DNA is TGTGCCAGCAGCCATGGGTCAGATACGCAGTATTTT. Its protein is CASSHGSDTQYF.

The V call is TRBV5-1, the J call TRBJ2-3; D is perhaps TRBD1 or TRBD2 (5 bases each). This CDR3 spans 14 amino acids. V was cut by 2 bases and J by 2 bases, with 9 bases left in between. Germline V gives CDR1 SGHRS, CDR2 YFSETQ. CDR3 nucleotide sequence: TGCGCCAGCAGCTTCTGGGGGTACACAGATACGCAGTATTTT. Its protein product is CASSFWGYTDTQYF. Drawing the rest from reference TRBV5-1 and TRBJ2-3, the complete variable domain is KAGVTQTPRYLIKTRGQQVTLSCSPISGHRSVSWYQQTPGQGLQFLFEYFSETQRNKGNFPGRFSGRQFSNSRSEMNVSTLELGDSALYLCASSFWGYTDTQYFGPGTRLTVL.

The CDR3 reads CASSPTEAGNSPLHF. CDR3 DNA: TGCGCCAGCAGCCCGACGGAGGCCGGGAATTCACCCCTCCACTTT. The chain is built from TRBV4-1 and TRBJ1-6; D is unresolved. The CDR3 totals 15 residues. Germline V gene lookup returns CDR1 MGHRA and CDR2 YSYEKL. The ends were cut back, 4 bases at V and 7 bases at J, with 14 bases in the middle.

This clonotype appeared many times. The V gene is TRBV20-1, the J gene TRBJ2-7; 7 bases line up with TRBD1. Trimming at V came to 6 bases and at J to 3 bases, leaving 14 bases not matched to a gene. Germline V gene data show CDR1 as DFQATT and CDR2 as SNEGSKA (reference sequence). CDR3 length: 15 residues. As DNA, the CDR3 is TGCAGTGCACAGCCGGGACAGCTCCTGCTCTACGAGCAGTACGTC. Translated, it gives CSAQPGQLLLYEQYV.

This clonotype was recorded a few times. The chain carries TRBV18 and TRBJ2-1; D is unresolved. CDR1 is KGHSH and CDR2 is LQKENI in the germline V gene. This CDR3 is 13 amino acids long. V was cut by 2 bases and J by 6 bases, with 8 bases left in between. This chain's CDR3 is CASSPVASNEQFF. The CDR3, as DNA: TGTGCCAGCTCACCAGTTGCTTCCAATGAGCAGTTCTTC.

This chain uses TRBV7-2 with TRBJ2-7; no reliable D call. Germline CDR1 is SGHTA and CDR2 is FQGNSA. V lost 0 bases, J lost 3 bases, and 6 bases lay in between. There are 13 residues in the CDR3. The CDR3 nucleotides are TGTGCCAGCAGCTTAGCCGACGGCTACGAGCAGTACGTC. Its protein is CASSLADGYEQYV.

The DNA for the CDR3 is TGTGCCAGCAGCTTGGCCCTATGGGGGGGCACAGATACGCAGTATTTT. Translated: CASSLALWGGTDTQYF. The rearrangement joins TRBV5-6 to TRBJ2-3; the D gene is possibly TRBD2 (6 bases). The CDR3 sequence is 16 residues long. V lost 0 bases to trimming and J lost 1 base, with 12 bases between them. The germline gives CDR1 SGHDT, CDR2 YYEEEE. The full variable domain, completed using reference TRBV5-6 and TRBJ2-3, is DAGVTQSPTHLIKTRGQQVTLRCSPKSGHDTVSWYQQALGQGPQFIFQYYEEEERQRGNFPDRFSGHQFPNYSSELNVNALLLGDSALYLCASSLALWGGTDTQYFGPGTRLTVL.

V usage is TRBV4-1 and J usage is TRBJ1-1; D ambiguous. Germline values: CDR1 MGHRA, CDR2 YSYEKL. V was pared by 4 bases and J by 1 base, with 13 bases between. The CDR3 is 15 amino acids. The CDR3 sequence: CASSPTWKENTEAFF. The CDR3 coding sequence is TGCGCCAGCAGCCCCACGTGGAAGGAGAACACTGAAGCTTTCTTT.

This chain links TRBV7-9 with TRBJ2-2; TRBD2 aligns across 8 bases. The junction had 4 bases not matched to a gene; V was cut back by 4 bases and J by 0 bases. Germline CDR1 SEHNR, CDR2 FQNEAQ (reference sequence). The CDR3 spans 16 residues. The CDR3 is CASSSGGDTNTGELFF. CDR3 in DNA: TGTGCCAGCAGCTCCGGGGGGGACACGAACACCGGGGAGCTGTTTTTT. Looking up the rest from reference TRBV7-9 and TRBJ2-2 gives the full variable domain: DTGVSQNPRHKITKRGQNVTFRCDPISEHNRLYWYRQTLGQGPEFLTYFQNEAQLEKSRLLSDRFSAERPKGSFSTLEIQRTEQGDSAMYLCASSSGGDTNTGELFFGEGSRLTVL.